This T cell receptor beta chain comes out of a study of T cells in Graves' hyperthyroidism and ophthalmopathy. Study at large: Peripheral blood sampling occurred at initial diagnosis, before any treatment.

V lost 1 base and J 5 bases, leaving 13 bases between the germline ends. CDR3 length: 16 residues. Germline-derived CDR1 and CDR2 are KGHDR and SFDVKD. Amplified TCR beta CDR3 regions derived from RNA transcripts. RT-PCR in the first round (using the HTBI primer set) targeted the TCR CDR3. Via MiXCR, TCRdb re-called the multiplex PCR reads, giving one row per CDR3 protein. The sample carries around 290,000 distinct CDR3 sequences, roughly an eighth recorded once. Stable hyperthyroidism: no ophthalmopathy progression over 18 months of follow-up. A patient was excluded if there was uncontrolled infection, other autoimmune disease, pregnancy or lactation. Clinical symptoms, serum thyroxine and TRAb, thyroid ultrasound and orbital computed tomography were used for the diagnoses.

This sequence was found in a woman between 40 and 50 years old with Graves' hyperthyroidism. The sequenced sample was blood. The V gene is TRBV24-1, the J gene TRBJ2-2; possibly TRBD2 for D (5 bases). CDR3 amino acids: CATSDFYAGKTGELFF. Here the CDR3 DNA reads TGTGCCACCAGTGATTTTTACGCGGGCAAAACCGGGGAGCTGTTTTTT.